The sequence of this T cell receptor (beta chain) was determined in a study of blood T cell repertoires in COVID-19. The overall study: COVID-19 samples collected from the United States, Italy and Spain covered acute and convalescent phases. PBMCs, B-cell-depleted T cells, or T cells provided the cDNA or gDNA that made up the material.

Trimming cost V 7 bases and J 3 bases; bases outside gene matches: 11. The CDR3 is 15 residues long. Germline V CDR1 and CDR2: GTSNPN, SVGIG (reference sequence). Original methodology: The authors estimated nucleated cell counts from reference gene primer amplification. TCRdb's table, derived via immunoSEQ multiplex PCR, lists solely in-frame clones and lacks some. V, J and clone size were drawn from that table, and D and trimming were deduced from the DNA. This sample yields fewer than 700,000 clones, of which 85% to 90% are seen a single time; roughly 8% belongs to the top ten. Seattle patients were enrolled during active infection and followed longitudinally.

The TCR comes from a woman aged 45-65 years with COVID-19, enrolled during active disease. The sequenced sample was peripheral blood. The rearrangement links TRBV30 to TRBJ2-2; TRBD1 matches 7 bases. The CDR3 bases are TGTGCCTCACCCTCCCAGACAGGGTACACCGGGGAGCTGTTTTTT. Protein: CASPSQTGYTGELFF.